The 26 T cell receptor beta chains presented below share a single source sample, sequenced in a study of CD8 T cells in ankylosing spondylitis. Each CDR3 protein is one row after TCRdb ran MiXCR on the 5' RACE reads. Here the sample spans about 260,000 distinct CDR3 sequences, 20% to 30% being singletons. Sequenced material: blood, either unsorted or a sorted T cell fraction (not recorded which). These receptor sequences come from a male donor with ankylosing spondylitis or in good health (not recorded which).

This chain joins TRBV20-1 and TRBJ2-7; no clear D gene. Germline CDR1 and CDR2: DFQATT and SNEGSKA (reference sequence). The CDR3 contains 11 residues. V lost 5 bases and J 3 bases, leaving 8 bases between the germline ends. CDR3: CSAQQDYEQYF. The CDR3 DNA follows: TGCAGTGCTCAGCAGGACTACGAGCAGTACTTC.

Ten or more counts support this clonotype. The rearrangement joins TRBV2 to TRBJ1-2; TRBD1 matches at 9 bases. V gave up 5 bases and J gave up 9 bases; unmatched junction bases: 13. The germline V gene encodes CDR1 SNHLY and CDR2 FYNNEI. There are 15 residues in the CDR3. In DNA form, the CDR3 reads TGTGCCAGCAGTAAAACAGGGGGCCCGGGTACGAGCTACACCTTC. It codes for CASSKTGGPGTSYTF.

This clonotype was detected only a few times. V usage is TRBV20-1 and J usage is TRBJ2-5, with 7 bases lining up with TRBD2. Losses at the gene ends were 0 bases for V and 1 base for J; bases not matched to a gene: 11. Looked up from germline, CDR1 is DFQATT and CDR2 is SNEGSKA (reference sequence). The length of the CDR3 is 17 residues. The CDR3 loop is CSAREFGGRGSQETQYF. In DNA, the CDR3 is TGCAGTGCTAGAGAGTTTGGTGGGCGGGGGAGCCAAGAGACCCAGTACTTC.

This clonotype was observed at least ten times. The chain joins TRBV7-2 to TRBJ1-5; D unclear. The CDR3 runs to 15 residues. Trimming cost V 1 base and J 4 bases, with 11 bases left between them. Per germline, CDR1 SGHTA and CDR2 FQGNSA. The CDR3 region is CASSLESSENQPQHF. In DNA, the CDR3 is TGTGCCAGCAGCTTAGAGTCGTCGGAAAATCAGCCCCAGCATTTT.

This rearrangement joins TRBV20-1 to TRBJ2-1; no firm D call. V dropped 3 bases and J dropped 4 bases, with 10 bases sitting between them. The CDR3 spans 13 residues. The germline CDR1 and CDR2 sequences are DFQATT and SNEGSKA (reference sequence). The CDR3 loop is CSASEDLYNEQFF. CDR3 bases: TGCAGTGCTAGCGAAGACTTATACAATGAGCAGTTCTTC.

This clonotype was seen repeatedly, ten times or more. The rearrangement joins TRBV29-1 to TRBJ1-4; D uncertain. V lost 6 bases and J 5 bases, leaving 10 bases between the germline ends. Per germline, CDR1 SQVTM and CDR2 ANQGSEA. The CDR3 runs to 12 residues. The CDR3 region is CSVAHANEKLFF. CDR3 nucleotide sequence: TGCAGCGTCGCGCACGCAAATGAAAAACTGTTTTTT.

The sample holds many counts of this clonotype. The V and J genes are TRBV29-1 and TRBJ1-1; D is uncertain. The CDR3 totals 13 residues. V was cut by 5 bases and J by 0 bases, with 10 bases left in between. Germline V gives CDR1 SQVTM, CDR2 ANQGSEA. The CDR3 DNA follows: TGCAGCGTTCCGAGCGGGGTGAACACTGAAGCTTTCTTT. As protein: CSVPSGVNTEAFF.

Points on this clonotype: Sequence at one end of the junction differs from germline and may be a read error. The V call is TRBV6-1, the J call TRBJ2-4; possibly TRBD1 for D (5 bases). The CDR3 extends over 16 amino acids. CDR1 is MNHNS, CDR2 SASEGT, per germline. CDR3 DNA sequence: TGTGCCAGCAGCCTAGGCCCGACAGTAGCCAAAATCATTCAGTACTTC. Its translation is CASSLGPTVAKIIQYF.

Note on this clonotype: One junction end disagrees with the germline gene, perhaps due to a read error. The chain couples TRBV2 to TRBJ2-5; D not resolved. The CDR3 length is 12 residues. Germline V lookup: CDR1 SNHLY, CDR2 FYNNEI. CDR3 sequence (DNA): TGTGCCAGCAGTGTCCTCCAAGAGACCCAGCACTTC. Protein sequence: CASSVLQETQHF.

This rearrangement joins TRBV13 to TRBJ2-1; 8 bases align to TRBD2. Germline-derived CDR1 and CDR2 are PRHDT and FYEKMQ (reference sequence). Trimming cost V 5 bases and J 4 bases; bases outside gene matches: 4. This CDR3 spans 14 amino acids. The CDR3 spells CASSMLAGYNEQFF. In DNA form, the CDR3 reads TGTGCCAGCAGCATGCTAGCGGGTTACAATGAGCAGTTCTTC.

This clonotype was counted ten times or more. The chain is built from TRBV7-2 and TRBJ2-1; unclear D gene. Trimming shortened V by 7 bases and J by 8 bases, and 15 bases separated the two germline ends. This CDR3 is built from 13 residues. CDR1 and CDR2 (germline): SGHTA, FQGNSA. The CDR3 is CASTQKVKDEQFF. The CDR3 DNA reads as TGTGCCAGCACCCAGAAGGTAAAAGATGAGCAGTTCTTC.

This clonotype showed up just once. The rearrangement links TRBV12-5 to TRBJ2-1; D is undetermined. Germline V gives CDR1 LGHNT, CDR2 FRNRAP. The CDR3 spans 11 residues. With 6 bases removed from V and 7 bases from J, the gap between germline ends came to 7 bases. The CDR3 sequence is CASGAYNEQFF. The CDR3 region has the DNA TGTGCTAGTGGCGCATATAATGAGCAGTTCTTC.

This rearrangement joins TRBV20-1 to TRBJ1-3, with D possibly matching TRBD1 (6 bases). Germline V gives CDR1 DFQATT, CDR2 SNEGSKA (reference sequence). CDR3 length: 14 residues. Between the trimmed V and J ends, which lost 5 bases and 0 bases, there was a span of 11 bases. CDR3 region: CSARDTHSGNTIYF. DNA of the CDR3: TGCAGTGCTCGGGACACCCACTCTGGAAACACCATATATTTT.

This clonotype was found a few times. The V and J genes are TRBV6-1 and TRBJ1-2, with 8 bases that match TRBD1. The CDR3 is made up of 13 amino acids. The V and J ends lost 6 bases and 4 bases, in that order; junction bases with no gene match: 4. Germline loops: CDR1 MNHNS, CDR2 SASEGT. Here the CDR3 DNA reads TGTGCCAGCAGGAGGGACAGGTCCTATGGCTACACCTTC. This encodes CASRRDRSYGYTF.

This clonotype appeared many times. The chain is built from TRBV29-1 and TRBJ2-1; 13 bases align to TRBD2. Germline V gives CDR1 SQVTM, CDR2 ANQGSEA. V lost 8 bases, J lost 6 bases, and 4 bases stayed unmatched. CDR3 length: 13 residues. CDR3 in DNA: TGCAGCTGCGGGACTAGCGGGGCCAATGAGCAGTTCTTC. Translating gives CSCGTSGANEQFF.

Many counts were recorded for this clonotype. CDR3 in amino acids: CASSLRGEAFF. CDR3 sequence (DNA): TGTGCCAGCAGTTTGAGAGGAGAAGCTTTCTTT. This chain connects TRBV12-3 or TRBV12-4 to TRBJ1-1, with unresolved D. This CDR3 has 11 residues. V gave up 3 bases and J gave up 8 bases, with 7 bases separating them.

This clonotype showed up many times. The rearrangement joins TRBV3-1 to TRBJ2-7, with 9 bases aligning to TRBD1. This CDR3 region has 14 residues. CDR1 is LGHDT, CDR2 YNNKEL, per germline (reference sequence). The trim removed 7 bases at V and 6 bases at J, leaving 10 bases unmatched. This CDR3 reads CASTKGTGLTEQYF. For the CDR3, the DNA is TGTGCCAGCACCAAAGGGACAGGGCTCACCGAGCAGTACTTC.

Written as DNA, the CDR3 is TGTGCCAGCAGCCGCGGGGAGCAGTACTTC. It is translated as CASSRGEQYF. This sequence joins TRBV2 and TRBJ2-7; tentative D call: TRBD2 (5 bases). Germline V lookup: CDR1 SNHLY, CDR2 FYNNEI. The CDR3 loop spans 10 amino acids. The germline V and J ends were trimmed by 6 bases and 7 bases, with 7 bases remaining between them.

A few counts support this clonotype. In nucleotides, the CDR3 is TGTGCCAGCAGCTACTCCCCGGTGCCCCAGCATTTT. It yields the protein CASSYSPVPQHF. The chain carries TRBV2 and TRBJ1-5; no reliable D call. Germline lookup yields CDR1 SNHLY and CDR2 FYNNEI. This CDR3 spans 12 amino acids. Trimming took 6 bases from V and 9 from J, leaving 12 bases between them.

This clonotype has only a few counts. V gene TRBV11-1 combines with J gene TRBJ2-6; TRBD1 matches at 10 bases. Trimming cost V 10 bases and J 0 bases; bases outside gene matches: 12. This CDR3 region has 18 residues. Looked up from germline, CDR1 is SGHAT and CDR2 is FQDESV (reference sequence). The CDR3 bases are TGTGCCATTGACATAGGGGACAGGGGAACCTCTGGGGCCAACGTCCTGACTTTC. Translation gives CAIDIGDRGTSGANVLTF.

This clonotype was found many times. The chain links TRBV20-1 to TRBJ2-2, with TRBD2 as a possible D gene (7 bases). Deletions cut 0 bases from V and 3 bases from J, with 11 bases between. The CDR3 length is 15 residues. Looked up from germline, CDR1 is DFQATT and CDR2 is SNEGSKA (reference sequence). The CDR3 loop reads CSARDTGGHTGELFF. The CDR3 DNA reads TGCAGTGCTAGAGATACCGGGGGGCACACCGGGGAGCTGTTTTTT.

The sample holds many counts of this clonotype. The rearrangement uses TRBV20-1 and TRBJ2-2; no definite D call. CDR1 is DFQATT and CDR2 is SNEGSKA in the germline V gene (reference sequence). This CDR3 is built from 14 residues. V lost 1 base and J 1 base, leaving 7 bases between the germline ends. In DNA, the CDR3 is TGCAGTGCTAGAGGGTTCCAGAACACCGGGGAGCTGTTTTTT. This sequence encodes CSARGFQNTGELFF.

This clonotype was counted at least ten times. In DNA form, the CDR3 reads TGTGCCAGCGTACTGGCAGGGGCGGATGAGCAGTTCTTC. It yields the protein CASVLAGADEQFF. The chain couples TRBV12-3 or TRBV12-4 to TRBJ2-1; tentative D call: TRBD1 (6 bases). The length of the CDR3 is 13 residues. Between the trimmed V and J ends, which lost 8 bases and 8 bases, there was a span of 16 bases.

Ten or more counts support this clonotype. CDR3 region: CASGGGTPYNYGYTF. As DNA, the CDR3 is TGTGCTAGTGGCGGAGGGACACCGTATAACTATGGCTACACCTTC. The rearrangement uses TRBV12-5 and TRBJ1-2, with a tentative D call TRBD1 (6 bases). The length of the CDR3 is 15 residues. V gave up 6 bases and J gave up 1 base, with 15 bases separating them. CDR1 and CDR2 (germline): LGHNT, FRNRAP. Full variable domain (remainder filled in from reference TRBV12-5 and TRBJ1-2): DARVTQTPRHKVTEMGQEVTMRCQPILGHNTVFWYRQTMMQGLELLAYFRNRAPLDDSGMPKDRFSAEMPDATLATLKIQPSEPRDSAVYFCASGGGTPYNYGYTFGSGTRLTVV.

The J gene is TRBJ2-5, the V gene TRBV2, with D possibly being TRBD1 (5 bases). The CDR3 is 13 amino acids. Deletions cut 0 bases from V and 7 bases from J, with 9 bases between. Per germline, CDR1 SNHLY and CDR2 FYNNEI. CDR3 bases: TGTGCCAGCAGTGAAGCGCTTCAGGGGACCCAGTACTTC. It codes for CASSEALQGTQYF. The variable domain in full, with the rest retrieved from reference TRBV2 and TRBJ2-5, is EPEVTQTPSHQVTQMGQEVILRCVPISNHLYFYWYRQILGQKVEFLVSFYNNEISEKSEIFDDQFSVERPDGSNFTLKIRSTKLEDSAMYFCASSEALQGTQYFGPGTRLLVL.

This clonotype came up once. This chain joins TRBV4-1 and TRBJ2-3; TRBD2 matches at 10 bases. Germline V gives CDR1 MGHRA, CDR2 YSYEKL. The CDR3 spans 18 residues. V shed 4 bases, J shed 4 bases, and the junction held 14 bases outside the gene matches. The CDR3 nucleotides are TGCGCCAGCAGCCCCCTCGCGCTAGCGGGGGCCCCGTCAGATACGCAGTATTTT. Its translation: CASSPLALAGAPSDTQYF.